This TCR beta chain appears in the sequencing data of a study of CD8 T cells in Susac syndrome. Notes on the study in general: Individuals included in the TCR sequencing and HLA analysis were acknowledged by the study to be relatively few in number.

Those who served as multiple sclerosis controls were treatment-naive patients with stable or active relapsing-remitting disease. TEMRA cells were enriched by FACS, and CD4+ and CD8+ T cells were negatively isolated. Details on this clonotype: Its specificity is unknown.

Random hexamers primed reverse transcription of about 0.45 to 1 ug RNA. TCR beta CDR3 was amplified by immunoSEQ covering 54 Vbeta and 13 Jbeta. TCRdb passed the immunoSEQ multiplex PCR reads through MiXCR, listing each CDR3 protein once. The sample records 140,000 or so distinct CDR3 sequences, 90% to 95% being singletons. Sample: CD4+ T cells from PBMCs. The clonotype originates from a human donor with multiple sclerosis.

The CDR3 region is CSATYKRDSPLHF. CDR3 DNA: TGCAGTGCTACCTATAAAAGGGATTCACCCCTCCACTTT. The chain couples TRBV20-1 to TRBJ1-6; no reliable D call. With 4 bases removed from V and 8 bases from J, the gap between germline ends came to 12 bases. Germline V gene sequence: CDR1 DFQATT, CDR2 SNEGSKA (reference sequence). This CDR3 region has 13 residues.